The 17 T cell receptor beta chains listed next were all sequenced from one sample in a study of regulatory T cells in long-lasting Graves disease. This sample's time point: persistent/refractory GD, antithyroid drugs over 5 years with positive TRAb. PBMCs provided the RNA from which the TCR library was made. With iRepertoire HTBI primers and Arm-PCR of CDR3 regions, TCR beta libraries were built. Using its own MiXCR run on the multiplex PCR reads, TCRdb lists one record per CDR3 protein. The table shows a few hundred thousand distinct CDR3 sequences, with around 23% occurring only once. The sequencing here drew on peripheral blood mononuclear cells (PBMCs), taken when the disease was refractory, from a patient treated with antithyroid drugs. These receptors all stem from a female donor with Graves disease.

This clonotype was seen ten or more times. The chain links TRBV2 to TRBJ1-4; D is possibly TRBD1 (5 bases). The CDR3 is made up of 12 amino acids. Trimming stripped 8 bases from V and 8 bases from J, with 12 bases between. The germline V gene has CDR1 SNHLY and CDR2 FYNNEI. The CDR3 DNA follows: TGTGCCAGCGGGGGGTCCAGGGAAAAACTGTTTTTT. It yields the protein CASGGSREKLFF.

This clonotype was counted once. The chain links TRBV7-9 to TRBJ1-3; D is undetermined. Trimming pared 6 bases from V and 0 bases from J, leaving 9 bases between. The germline gives CDR1 SEHNR, CDR2 FQNEAQ (reference sequence). This CDR3 spans 14 amino acids. The DNA for the CDR3 is TGTGCCAGCAGTTCAGCGGTCTCTGGAAACACCATATATTTT. It translates to CASSSAVSGNTIYF.

The sample holds many counts of this clonotype. CDR3 DNA: TGTGCCAGCAGTTTCTTGGGTCTCGAGCAGTACTTC. Protein product: CASSFLGLEQYF. This chain uses TRBV28 with TRBJ2-7; D is uncertain. V lost 3 bases to trimming and J lost 6 bases, with 9 bases between them. The CDR3 is made up of 12 amino acids. CDR1 and CDR2 from the germline V gene are MDHEN and SYDVKM.

This clonotype has ten or more counts. J is TRBJ2-5 and V is TRBV2; perhaps TRBD1 as D (6 bases). The CDR3 spans 15 residues. The V end lost 3 bases, the J end lost 1 base, and 12 bases lay between the germline ends. Germline CDR1 and CDR2: SNHLY and FYNNEI. CDR3 coding DNA: TGTGCCAGCAGTGAGTACGGACAGTCCCAAGAGACCCAGTACTTC. This codes for CASSEYGQSQETQYF.

This clonotype came up once. A much more abundant neighbour one base away suggests this may be a read error. The chain uses TRBV30 and TRBJ1-4, with 8 bases fitting TRBD1. The CDR3 length is 13 residues. Germline lookup yields CDR1 GTSNPN and CDR2 SVGIG (reference sequence). This CDR3 is CAWSGTGYENLFF. The DNA for the CDR3 is TGTGCCTGGTCCGGGACAGGTTATGAAAACCTGTTTTTT. The variable domain in full, with the rest retrieved from reference TRBV30 and TRBJ1-4, is SQTIHQWPATLVQPVGSPLSLECTVEGTSNPNLYWYRQAAGRGLQLLFYSVGIGQISSEVPQNLSASRPQDRQFILSSKKLLLSDSGFYLCAWSGTGYENLFFGSGTQLSVL.

This clonotype has just a few counts. The chain couples TRBV7-9 to TRBJ2-5, with 8 bases lining up with TRBD1. This CDR3 contains 16 residues. In germline, CDR1 is SEHNR, CDR2 FQNEAQ (reference sequence). V dropped 7 bases and J dropped 2; count of bases not matched to a gene: 12. The CDR3 DNA sequence: TGTGCCAGCATGCTAGGGACAGGTACTGAACAAGAGACCCAGTACTTC. Translation gives CASMLGTGTEQETQYF.

This clonotype was observed at least ten times. The chain combines TRBV2 with TRBJ2-1; 9 bases match TRBD2. This CDR3 contains 17 residues. Germline CDR1 reads SNHLY; CDR2 reads FYNNEI. The V and J ends lost 3 bases and 6 bases, in that order; junction bases with no gene match: 12. CDR3 amino acids: CASSEGRGAGGSNEQFF. In DNA, the CDR3 is TGTGCCAGCAGTGAGGGGAGAGGGGCGGGAGGGTCCAATGAGCAGTTCTTC.

This clonotype occurred many times. The chain recombines TRBV5-1 with TRBJ1-4; TRBD1 might be the D (5 bases). The germline V gene encodes CDR1 SGHRS and CDR2 YFSETQ. CDR3 length equals 16 residues. V lost 4 bases and J 0 bases, leaving 13 bases between the germline ends. CDR3 DNA: TGCGCCAGCAGCGTAGGACACGGGACAACTAATGAAAAACTGTTTTTT. Its translation: CASSVGHGTTNEKLFF.

This clonotype was detected ten times or more. The chain recombines TRBV20-1 with TRBJ2-2; TRBD1 or TRBD2 may be the D gene (6 bases each). Germline V lookup: CDR1 DFQATT, CDR2 SNEGSKA (reference sequence). The CDR3 loop spans 15 amino acids. Trimming took 6 bases from V and 5 from J, leaving 19 bases between them. The CDR3 spells CSAPGAGRGTGELFF. As DNA, the CDR3 is TGCAGTGCCCCTGGGGCGGGAAGGGGGACCGGGGAGCTGTTTTTT.

This clonotype has at least ten counts. The V and J genes are TRBV25-1 and TRBJ2-2; D is perhaps TRBD1 (7 bases). CDR3 length: 15 residues. Germline CDR1 and CDR2: MGHDK and SYGVNS. Trimming took 6 bases from V and 6 from J, leaving 17 bases between them. CDR3 protein: CASSRQGGVAGELFF. For the CDR3, the DNA is TGTGCCAGCAGCCGACAGGGAGGCGTCGCCGGGGAGCTGTTTTTT.

V is TRBV10-1 and J is TRBJ1-5, with D hard to call. Trimming stripped 2 bases from V and 5 bases from J, with 4 bases between. This CDR3 spans 12 amino acids. Germline assignment: CDR1 WNHNN and CDR2 SYGVQD (reference sequence). The CDR3 coding sequence is TGCGCCAGCAGTGAGATGGATCAGCCCCAGCATTTT. Protein: CASSEMDQPQHF.

CDR3 sequence (DNA): TGTGCCAGCAGTTTACCCTTCCAAAGGGGTAGCGGTAGCACAGATACGCAGTATTTT. The encoded protein is CASSLPFQRGSGSTDTQYF. J is TRBJ2-3 and V is TRBV28; a weak D match, TRBD2 (6 bases). The CDR3 runs 19 residues. Germline CDR1 is MDHEN and CDR2 is SYDVKM. Trimming cost V 2 bases and J 0 bases, with 21 bases left between them.

Many counts were recorded for this clonotype. This sequence joins TRBV6-5 and TRBJ1-1, with no clear D. The ends were cut back, 3 bases at V and 10 bases at J, with 15 bases in the middle. Germline loops: CDR1 MNHEY, CDR2 SVGAGI. The CDR3 is 13 residues long. The CDR3 protein is CASSYDEGSVAFF. The DNA for the CDR3 is TGTGCCAGCAGTTATGATGAGGGATCCGTAGCTTTCTTT.

This clonotype appeared a few times. This sequence joins TRBV30 and TRBJ2-7, with 9 bases matching TRBD1. Trimming removed 4 bases from V and 3 bases from J; junction bases left unmatched: 1. This CDR3 is built from 12 residues. In germline, CDR1 is GTSNPN, CDR2 SVGIG (reference sequence). The chain's CDR3 is CAWTGQGYEQYF. The CDR3 nucleotides read TGTGCCTGGACGGGACAGGGCTACGAGCAGTACTTC.

The sample holds many counts of this clonotype. This sequence joins TRBV28 and TRBJ1-2; D unresolved. The CDR3 is 14 residues long. CDR1 and CDR2 from the germline V gene are MDHEN and SYDVKM. The V end was cut by 5 bases, the J end by 1 base, with 11 bases between. Here the CDR3 DNA reads TGTGCCAGCAGTATACACACCAATAACTATGGCTACACCTTC. This codes for CASSIHTNNYGYTF.

This clonotype was picked up many times. V and J are TRBV5-1 and TRBJ1-1, with D possibly TRBD1 on 6 matching bases. With 0 bases removed from V and 5 bases from J, the gap between germline ends came to 14 bases. Germline loops: CDR1 SGHRS, CDR2 YFSETQ. CDR3 length: 15 amino acids. As DNA, the CDR3 is TGCGCCAGCAGCTTGGCAGGGGCCGATCTGACTGAAGCTTTCTTT. Translating it yields CASSLAGADLTEAFF. The full variable domain, in which reference TRBV5-1 and TRBJ1-1 provide the parts outside the CDR3, is KAGVTQTPRYLIKTRGQQVTLSCSPISGHRSVSWYQQTPGQGLQFLFEYFSETQRNKGNFPGRFSGRQFSNSRSEMNVSTLELGDSALYLCASSLAGADLTEAFFGQGTRLTVV.

This clonotype was detected a few times. This chain joins TRBV19 and TRBJ1-2; no definite D call. The CDR3 contains 13 residues. V lost 5 bases, J lost 2 bases, and 9 bases lay in between. Germline CDR1 is LNHDA and CDR2 is SQIVND (reference sequence). This CDR3 is CASSGQLNYGYTF. The CDR3 DNA follows: TGTGCCAGTAGTGGGCAGCTGAACTATGGCTACACCTTC.